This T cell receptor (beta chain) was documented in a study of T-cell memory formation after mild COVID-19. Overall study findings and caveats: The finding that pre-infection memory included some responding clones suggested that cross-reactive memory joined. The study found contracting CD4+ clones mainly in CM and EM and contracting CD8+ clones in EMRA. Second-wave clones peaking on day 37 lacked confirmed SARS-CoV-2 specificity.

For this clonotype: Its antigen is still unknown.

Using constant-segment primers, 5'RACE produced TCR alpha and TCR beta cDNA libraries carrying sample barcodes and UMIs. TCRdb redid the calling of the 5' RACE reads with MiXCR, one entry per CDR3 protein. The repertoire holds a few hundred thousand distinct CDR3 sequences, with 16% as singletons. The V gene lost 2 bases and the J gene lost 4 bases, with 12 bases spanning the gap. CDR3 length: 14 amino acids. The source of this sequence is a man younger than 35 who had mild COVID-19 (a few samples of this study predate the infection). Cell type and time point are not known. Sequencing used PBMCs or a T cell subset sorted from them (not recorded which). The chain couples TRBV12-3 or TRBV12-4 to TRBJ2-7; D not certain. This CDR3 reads CASSLRRLLYEQYF. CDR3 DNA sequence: TGTGCCAGCAGTTTACGCCGCCTGTTGTACGAGCAGTACTTC.